This is a list of T cell receptor beta chains from one sample in a study of T cell responses to AZD1222 COVID-19 vaccine. The data were produced by immunoSEQ multiplex PCR, yet TCRdb's version contains in-frame clones alone and is incomplete. The table lists around 250,000 clones, 80% to 95% of them singletons. Sequencing was performed on peripheral blood, taken on day 0 of AZD1222 vaccination. The receptors shown here come from an adult in good health. Both conserved end residues are part of each CDR3. The D gene is left open where the match is weak. The listing skips clone size in some rows; elsewhere it reads once, few, many or a size class.

V gene	J gene	D gene	clone size	CDR3 protein	CDR3 DNA
TRBV29-1	TRBJ2-7	TRBD1	.	CSVLSTGIPYEQYF	TGCAGCGTCCTCTCGACAGGGATCCCCTACGAGCAGTACTTC
TRBV7-2	TRBJ1-2	.	.	CASSSGGGDGYTF	TGTGCCAGCAGCTCAGGAGGGGGGGATGGCTACACCTTC
TRBV5-1	TRBJ2-7	TRBD1	once	CASSPGQGGYEQYF	TGCGCCAGCAGCCCCGGACAGGGTGGGTACGAGCAGTACTTC
TRBV28	TRBJ2-5	.	once	CASGGETQYF	TGTGCCAGTGGGGGGGAGACCCAGTACTTC
TRBV6-1	TRBJ1-5	.	once	CASSENGGLKPQHF	TGTGCCAGCAGTGAAAACGGGGGGCTGAAGCCCCAGCATTTT
TRBV7-2	TRBJ2-2	.	.	CASSLVVALKTGELFF	TGTGCCAGCAGCTTAGTCGTAGCGTTAAAGACCGGGGAGCTGTTTTTT
TRBV5-5	TRBJ2-7	.	.	CASSPYGRTDEQYF	TGTGCCAGCAGTCCCTATGGCCGGACGGACGAGCAGTACTTC
TRBV19	TRBJ1-5	TRBD1	.	CASSIGAGRGLGPQHF	TGTGCCAGTAGTATAGGGGCAGGGAGGGGGCTAGGGCCCCAGCATTTT
TRBV9	TRBJ1-1	.	.	CASSPLGGVTEAFF	TGTGCCAGCAGCCCGTTAGGTGGGGTCACTGAAGCTTTCTTT
TRBV10-2	TRBJ2-7	.	.	CASSEELHTSYEQYF	TGCGCCAGCAGTGAGGAGTTACACACCTCCTACGAGCAGTACTTC
TRBV28	TRBJ1-2	.	.	CASSPYLTGANYGYTF	TGTGCCAGCAGTCCATATTTGACAGGAGCTAACTATGGCTACACCTTC
TRBV6-5	TRBJ1-2	.	few	CASSHFGGGADGYTF	TGTGCCAGCAGTCACTTCGGGGGAGGGGCGGACGGCTACACCTTC
TRBV2	TRBJ1-1	.	.	CASSPPGDRMNTEAFF	TGTGCCAGCAGTCCCCCCGGGGACCGGATGAACACTGAAGCTTTCTTT
TRBV4-1	TRBJ2-7	.	.	CASSPPGIYEQYF	TGCGCCAGCAGCCCCCCCGGGATTTACGAGCAGTACTTC
TRBV14	TRBJ2-7	TRBD2	.	CASSQFTLAGAYEQYF	TGTGCCAGCAGCCAATTTACCCTAGCGGGAGCTTACGAGCAGTACTTC
TRBV2	TRBJ1-6	.	.	CASSERAWGGSNSPLHF	TGTGCCAGCAGTGAAAGGGCCTGGGGAGGGTCCAATTCACCCCTCCACTTT
TRBV5-1	TRBJ1-2	.	once	CASGLGGPSNYGYTF	TGCGCCAGCGGACTGGGGGGGCCTTCTAACTATGGCTACACCTTC
TRBV20-1	TRBJ1-6	TRBD1	.	CSASDRGHRDSPLHF	TGCAGTGCTAGTGACAGGGGCCACAGGGATTCACCCCTCCACTTT
TRBV5-1	TRBJ2-5	TRBD2	.	CASSFGGEETQYF	TGCGCCAGCAGCTTTGGGGGGGAGGAGACCCAGTACTTC
TRBV5-1	TRBJ1-2	.	.	CASTHGQLANYGYTF	TGCGCCAGCACCCATGGACAGCTTGCTAACTATGGCTACACCTTC
TRBV2	TRBJ1-2	.	.	CASSEPGYGYTF	TGTGCCAGCAGTGAGCCAGGATATGGCTACACCTTC
TRBV28	TRBJ1-5	.	.	CASSLPRQALHQPQHF	TGTGCCAGCAGTTTACCCCGACAGGCCCTACATCAGCCCCAGCATTTT
TRBV4-1	TRBJ2-3	.	.	CASSQGVRGNTQYF	TGCGCCAGCAGCCAAGGAGTGAGGGGGAATACGCAGTATTTT
TRBV5-1	TRBJ2-7	TRBD2	.	CASSFSPSGGASNEQYF	TGCGCCAGCAGCTTTAGTCCTAGCGGGGGGGCCTCTAACGAGCAGTACTTC
TRBV7-8	TRBJ2-1	TRBD2	.	CASIPSGTRRNEQFF	TGTGCCAGCATTCCAAGCGGGACCCGACGCAATGAGCAGTTCTTC
TRBV28	TRBJ1-1	.	.	CASSPGHSGRTEAFF	TGTGCCAGCAGTCCGGGACACTCAGGGAGGACTGAAGCTTTCTTT
TRBV9	TRBJ2-7	.	.	CASSPPGRLSEQYF	TGTGCCAGCAGCCCACCAGGGCGCTTAAGCGAGCAGTACTTC
TRBV27	TRBJ2-3	.	.	CATIRLGLAQYF	TGTGCCACTATACGACTAGGGCTGGCGCAGTATTTT
TRBV7-3	TRBJ2-2	.	.	CASSPRQVANTGELFF	TGTGCCAGCAGCCCCAGACAGGTCGCGAACACCGGGGAGCTGTTTTTT
TRBV18	TRBJ2-7	TRBD2	.	CASSTSGRGFYEQYF	TGTGCCAGCTCTACAAGCGGGAGGGGCTTCTACGAGCAGTACTTC
TRBV18	TRBJ1-3	.	.	CASSPRIQPGNTIYF	TGTGCCAGCTCACCAAGAATCCAGCCGGGAAACACCATATATTTT
TRBV28	TRBJ1-5	TRBD1	.	CASRGGGTEYNQPQHF	TGTGCCAGCCGGGGGGGAGGGACAGAATACAATCAGCCCCAGCATTTT
TRBV18	TRBJ2-7	.	.	CASSPEGVTGVPLRQYF	TGTGCCAGCTCACCAGAGGGTGTAACGGGCGTGCCCCTAAGGCAGTACTTC
TRBV7-3	TRBJ1-1	TRBD1	.	CASSWGQGREAFF	TGTGCCAGCAGCTGGGGACAGGGGAGGGAAGCTTTCTTT
TRBV2	TRBJ1-1	.	once	CASIYGNTEAFF	TGTGCCAGCATTTACGGGAACACTGAAGCTTTCTTT
TRBV7-2	TRBJ2-7	.	.	CASSFFGREHEQYF	TGTGCCAGCAGCTTTTTTGGCAGGGAACACGAGCAGTACTTC